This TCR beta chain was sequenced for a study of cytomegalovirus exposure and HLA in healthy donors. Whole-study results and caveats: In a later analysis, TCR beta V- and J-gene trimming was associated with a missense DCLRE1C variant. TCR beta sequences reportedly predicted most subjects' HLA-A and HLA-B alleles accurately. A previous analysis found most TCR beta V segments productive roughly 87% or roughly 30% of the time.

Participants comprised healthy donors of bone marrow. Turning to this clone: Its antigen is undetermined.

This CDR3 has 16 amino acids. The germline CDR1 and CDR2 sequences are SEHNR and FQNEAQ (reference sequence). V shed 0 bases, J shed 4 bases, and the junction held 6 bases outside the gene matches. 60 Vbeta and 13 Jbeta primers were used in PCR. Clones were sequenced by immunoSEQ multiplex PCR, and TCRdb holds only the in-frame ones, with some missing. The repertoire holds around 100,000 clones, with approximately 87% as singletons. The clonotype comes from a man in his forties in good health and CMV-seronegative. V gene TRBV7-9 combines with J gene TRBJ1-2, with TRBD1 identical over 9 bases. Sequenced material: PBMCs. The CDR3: CASSLAGQGRGYGYTF. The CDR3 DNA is TGTGCCAGCAGCTTAGCGGGACAGGGAAGAGGCTATGGCTACACCTTC.